Shown below are 4 T cell receptor beta chains from a single sample sequenced in a study of control samples from healthy donors and cancer patients (dated by TCRdb to about 2020). The method behind the library was the immunoSEQ multiplex PCR assay. This is the immuneACCESS table as TCRdb keeps it, with only in-frame sequences that have V and J called. A part of the clones is gone; compared with another copy, unresolved V genes explain less than half, and the rest is unexplained. A total of 95,000 to 150,000 clones appear in this sample, around 89% of them only once. Of the sample, 40% falls within the top ten clones. The specimen was blood. Every receptor here comes from a man aged 50 to 60 in good health.

V is TRBV6-5 and J is TRBJ2-7; 7 bases line up with TRBD1. The J segment lost 4 bases and the V segment lost 4 bases, leaving 4 bases of the junction unmatched. The V gene's germline CDR1 is MNHEY and CDR2 SVGAGI. CDR3 length: 13 amino acids. The CDR3 bases are TGTGCCAGCAGTTCTCGACAGGGTTACGAGCAGTACTTC. It is translated as CASSSRQGYEQYF.

This clone came up once. The chain uses TRBV30 and TRBJ1-4, with a tentative D call TRBD1 (6 bases). Germline loops: CDR1 GTSNPN, CDR2 SVGIG (reference sequence). There are 13 residues in the CDR3. Trimming removed 4 bases from V and 3 bases from J, with 9 bases in between. The CDR3, as DNA: TGTGCCTGGAACAGGGAGGCTAATGAAAAACTGTTTTTT. It codes for CAWNREANEKLFF.

The chain uses TRBV2 and TRBJ1-1; D is unresolved. CDR1 is SNHLY, CDR2 FYNNEI, per germline. This CDR3 is built from 12 residues. Trimming removed 3 bases from V and 10 bases from J, with 12 bases in between. The CDR3, as DNA: TGTGCCAGCAGTGATCGGGCGGGGTTAGCTTTCTTT. Its translation: CASSDRAGLAFF.

This clone appeared once. The chain is built from TRBV5-1 and TRBJ1-3; 9 bases are shared with TRBD1. The V segment lost 1 base and the J segment 0 bases; nucleotides outside the gene matches: 11. This CDR3 contains 19 residues. CDR1 SGHRS and CDR2 YFSETQ come from the germline V gene. CDR3 in amino acids: CASSLPGQGNISSGNTIYF. For the CDR3, the DNA is TGCGCCAGCAGCTTGCCGGGACAGGGCAACATTTCCTCTGGAAACACCATATATTTT. The variable domain in full, with the rest retrieved from reference TRBV5-1 and TRBJ1-3, is KAGVTQTPRYLIKTRGQQVTLSCSPISGHRSVSWYQQTPGQGLQFLFEYFSETQRNKGNFPGRFSGRQFSNSRSEMNVSTLELGDSALYLCASSLPGQGNISSGNTIYFGEGSWLTVV.